The source of this T cell receptor (beta chain) is a study of T-cell reconstitution after alpha-beta-depleted transplantation in children. The study's findings and limits: Alpha-beta T cells about two months after transplant reportedly derived from several hundred expanded graft clones. Surviving recipient cells, namely T cells and thymic progenitors, were the source of high day-60 TCRbeta diversity in some patients. Fresh T-cell production supplied most of the T-cell counts and diversity seen one year after transplant.

As it was prepared, the TCRbeta library received unique molecular identifiers. One entry per CDR3 protein, called by TCRdb with MiXCR from the PCR reads. Seen here are a few hundred thousand distinct CDR3 sequences, 25% to 30% observed once, and the top ten hold under 45%. As regards this clonotype: The target antigen is unknown.

The CDR3 loop spans 21 amino acids. J was trimmed by 0 bases and V by 3 bases; bases with no gene match: 14. This specimen consisted of PBMCs, obtained before TCRalphabeta/CD19-depleted stem cell transplant. The chain combines TRBV12-3 or TRBV12-4 with TRBJ2-1, with 13 bases aligning to TRBD2. The sequence was collected from a boy in the first two years of life with Wiskott-Aldrich syndrome, due to receive a stem cell transplant. In nucleotides, the CDR3 is TGTGCCAGCAGTTTTACTTCTATGACTAGCGGGAGGAAGAGCTCCTACAATGAGCAGTTCTTC. Translated, it gives CASSFTSMTSGRKSSYNEQFF.